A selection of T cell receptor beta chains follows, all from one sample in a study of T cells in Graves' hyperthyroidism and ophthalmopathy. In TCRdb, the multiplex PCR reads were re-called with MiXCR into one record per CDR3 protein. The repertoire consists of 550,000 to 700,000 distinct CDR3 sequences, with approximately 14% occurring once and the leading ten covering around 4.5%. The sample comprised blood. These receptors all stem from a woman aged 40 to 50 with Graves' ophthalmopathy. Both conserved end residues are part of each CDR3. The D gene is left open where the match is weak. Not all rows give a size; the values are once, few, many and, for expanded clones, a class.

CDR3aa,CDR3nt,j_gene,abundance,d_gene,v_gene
CSAIRGRTGNTIYF,TGCAGTGCTATCAGGGGTAGGACTGGAAACACCATATATTTT,TRBJ1-3,-,-,TRBV20-1
CASSPDDGNYGYTF,TGTGCCAGCAGCCCCGATGATGGGAACTATGGCTACACCTTC,TRBJ1-2,-,-,TRBV7-8
CASSIPGGEQYF,TGTGCCAGTAGTATCCCTGGAGGGGAGCAGTACTTC,TRBJ2-7,many,-,TRBV19
CASARQGYETQYF,TGTGCCAGCGCCCGCCAGGGGTACGAGACCCAGTACTTC,TRBJ2-5,many,-,TRBV2
CASSVGDGRNSPLHF,TGTGCCAGCAGCGTGGGGGACGGGAGGAATTCACCCCTCCACTTT,TRBJ1-6,few,-,TRBV9
CSVRGATYGYTF,TGCAGCGTTAGGGGGGCTACCTATGGCTACACCTTC,TRBJ1-2,many,-,TRBV29-1
CASSLGGGLQPEQYF,TGTGCCAGCAGCTTAGGGGGGGGACTACAGCCCGAGCAGTACTTC,TRBJ2-7,-,TRBD2,TRBV7-8
CSARDPKGSSPLHF,TGCAGTGCTAGAGATCCCAAAGGGAGTTCACCCCTCCACTTT,TRBJ1-6,-,-,TRBV20-1
CASSGTGGSYGYTF,TGTGCCAGCAGCGGGACAGGGGGAAGCTATGGCTACACCTTC,TRBJ1-2,few,TRBD1,TRBV7-2
CSARDPGHRNQPQHF,TGCAGTGCTAGAGACCCGGGACATCGCAATCAGCCCCAGCATTTT,TRBJ1-5,few,-,TRBV20-1
CASSLDGTPGSYEQYF,TGTGCCAGCAGCCTGGACGGGACACCGGGCTCCTACGAGCAGTACTTC,TRBJ2-7,-,-,TRBV5-5
CASAGTRGETQYF,TGTGCCAGCGCGGGGACTAGAGGAGAGACCCAGTACTTC,TRBJ2-5,many,TRBD2,TRBV12-3/TRBV12-4
CSARGGSGRGEQYF,TGCAGTGCTAGGGGAGGGAGCGGGAGGGGCGAGCAGTACTTC,TRBJ2-7,many,TRBD2,TRBV20-1
CASSLADRGSGYTF,TGCGCCAGCAGCTTGGCGGACAGGGGCAGTGGCTACACCTTC,TRBJ1-2,many,TRBD1,TRBV5-1
CATNGGGLNTEAFF,TGTGCCACCAACGGCGGGGGGTTGAACACTGAAGCTTTCTTT,TRBJ1-1,-,-,TRBV28
CASSFPGMPTEAFF,TGCGCCAGCAGCTTCCCAGGGATGCCGACTGAAGCTTTCTTT,TRBJ1-1,-,-,TRBV5-1
CASRTGTNSPQETQYF,TGTGCCAGCAGGACCGGGACCAATTCTCCCCAAGAGACCCAGTACTTC,TRBJ2-5,many,-,TRBV2
CASSFGAYSNQPQHF,TGTGCCAGCAGCTTCGGGGCCTATAGCAATCAGCCCCAGCATTTT,TRBJ1-5,few,-,TRBV7-9
CASSYDGTSDLGRQETQYF,TGTGCCAGCAGTTACGACGGGACTAGCGACCTCGGGCGGCAAGAGACCCAGTACTTC,TRBJ2-5,many,TRBD2,TRBV6-2/TRBV6-3
CSAWRRGSEQYF,TGCAGTGCTTGGCGTAGAGGTTCCGAGCAGTACTTC,TRBJ2-7,many,-,TRBV20-1
CASSRWPTGDDNYGYTF,TGCGCCAGCAGCCGGTGGCCGACAGGGGACGATAACTATGGCTACACCTTC,TRBJ1-2,few,TRBD1,TRBV4-1
CASSPQAGTPNYGYTF,TGTGCCAGCAGCCCACAAGCTGGGACACCGAACTATGGCTACACCTTC,TRBJ1-2,-,-,TRBV11-2
CASSLDWTGGRYYGYTF,TGTGCCAGCAGCCTTGATTGGACAGGGGGGCGATACTATGGCTACACCTTC,TRBJ1-2,many,TRBD1,TRBV27
CASSYTSGWKAGETQYF,TGTGCCAGCAGTTACACTAGCGGGTGGAAGGCAGGGGAGACCCAGTACTTC,TRBJ2-5,many,TRBD2,TRBV6-5
CASSALTGTGKSETQYF,TGTGCCAGCAGCGCCCTCACGGGGACAGGGAAATCCGAGACCCAGTACTTC,TRBJ2-5,once,TRBD1,TRBV11-1
CASRIQEQGFRRGEETQYF,TGTGCCAGCAGGATCCAGGAGCAGGGGTTCCGGCGGGGTGAAGAGACCCAGTACTTC,TRBJ2-5,many,-,TRBV25-1
CASSISGTVPWPQHF,TGTGCCAGTAGTATCTCAGGGACGGTGCCGTGGCCCCAGCATTTT,TRBJ1-5,many,-,TRBV19
CASRTAHRRLAEDQYF,TGTGCCAGCAGAACGGCTCACAGGAGGCTAGCCGAAGACCAGTACTTC,TRBJ2-5,many,-,TRBV28
CASSLAFQGVAETQYF,TGTGCCAGCAGCTTAGCGTTCCAGGGGGTGGCAGAGACCCAGTACTTC,TRBJ2-5,many,TRBD1,TRBV7-9
CASSYRYGTRQETQYF,TGTGCCAGCAGTTACCGATACGGGACACGTCAAGAGACCCAGTACTTC,TRBJ2-5,-,-,TRBV6-5
CASSLGTGEYNEQFF,TGTGCCAGCAGTCTCGGGACAGGGGAGTACAATGAGCAGTTCTTC,TRBJ2-1,few,TRBD1,TRBV6-1
CSATAGTKSPYEQYF,TGCAGTGCTACCGCCGGGACTAAAAGCCCCTACGAGCAGTACTTC,TRBJ2-7,few,TRBD2,TRBV20-1
CASSPQPVRTGELFF,TGTGCCAGCAGCCCCCAACCTGTCCGCACCGGGGAGCTGTTTTTT,TRBJ2-2,few,-,TRBV9
CAISESGTGRGEQYF,TGTGCCATCAGTGAGTCGGGGACAGGGAGGGGCGAGCAGTACTTC,TRBJ2-7,many,TRBD1,TRBV10-3
CASSLARTGTETQYF,TGCGCCAGCAGCTTGGCTCGGACAGGGACGGAGACCCAGTACTTC,TRBJ2-5,-,TRBD1,TRBV5-1
CASSVRTASRGRGQYF,TGTGCCAGCAGCGTTAGGACAGCTTCCCGCGGTAGGGGGCAGTACTTC,TRBJ2-7,-,-,TRBV13
CASSLSGGTYEQYF,TGTGCCAGCAGTTTGAGTGGCGGAACCTACGAGCAGTACTTC,TRBJ2-7,many,-,TRBV5-1
CASSPGDRHKPNTEAFF,TGTGCCAGCAGTCCAGGGGACAGGCACAAACCGAACACTGAAGCTTTCTTT,TRBJ1-1,-,TRBD1,TRBV27
CSVPIRGPGYEQYF,TGCAGCGTCCCCATCAGGGGGCCGGGCTACGAGCAGTACTTC,TRBJ2-7,once,TRBD1,TRBV29-1
CASSLEEDRVAFF,TGTGCCAGCAGCTTAGAGGAGGACAGGGTGGCTTTCTTT,TRBJ1-1,many,TRBD1,TRBV7-9
CASSKRGGVVNTEAFF,TGTGCCAGCAGCAAAAGGGGGGGAGTGGTGAACACTGAAGCTTTCTTT,TRBJ1-1,few,-,TRBV6-2/TRBV6-3
CASSLNSGPRYEQYF,TGTGCCAGCAGTTTAAATAGCGGCCCTCGCTACGAGCAGTACTTC,TRBJ2-7,many,-,TRBV28
CTSTDKTSGSNEQYF,TGTACCAGCACCGACAAGACTAGCGGGAGCAACGAGCAGTACTTC,TRBJ2-7,many,TRBD2,TRBV7-9
CASRTPGQGNVGEAFF,TGTGCCAGCAGAACACCGGGACAGGGGAACGTGGGGGAAGCTTTCTTT,TRBJ1-1,many,TRBD1,TRBV11-2
CASSTPGVMPQHF,TGTGCCAGCAGTACGCCCGGGGTGATGCCCCAGCATTTT,TRBJ1-5,once,-,TRBV28
CASSPGAANYGYTF,TGTGCCAGCAGCCCTGGGGCCGCTAACTATGGCTACACCTTC,TRBJ1-2,many,-,TRBV12-3/TRBV12-4
CSVGDRDSNQPQHF,TGCAGTGTCGGGGACAGAGACTCTAATCAGCCCCAGCATTTT,TRBJ1-5,few,TRBD1,TRBV20-1
CASGLVGDYGLHEQYF,TGTGCTAGTGGTTTGGTAGGCGATTACGGCCTCCACGAGCAGTACTTC,TRBJ2-7,few,-,TRBV12-5
CASNQGPYQPQHF,TGTGCCAGCAATCAGGGACCATATCAGCCCCAGCATTTT,TRBJ1-5,-,-,TRBV6-1
CASGGLGTEAFF,TGCGCCAGCGGAGGACTCGGCACTGAAGCTTTCTTT,TRBJ1-1,-,-,TRBV5-1
CASSFGTPGGEQYF,TGCGCCAGCAGCTTTGGGACCCCCGGCGGGGAGCAGTACTTC,TRBJ2-7,-,-,TRBV5-1
CASSIGDYGYTF,TGTGCCAGTAGTATAGGGGACTATGGCTACACCTTC,TRBJ1-2,many,-,TRBV19
CSAPQQGAPSQPQHF,TGCAGTGCCCCACAGCAGGGGGCGCCATCCCAGCCCCAGCATTTT,TRBJ1-5,many,TRBD1,TRBV20-1
CAWTPGTGSFRYGYTF,TGTGCCTGGACCCCCGGGACAGGTTCCTTTCGGTATGGCTACACCTTC,TRBJ1-2,many,TRBD1,TRBV30
CASSSGFGVSEQYF,TGTGCCAGCAGCTCAGGTTTTGGGGTCAGCGAGCAGTACTTC,TRBJ2-7,-,-,TRBV7-9
CASSLVDGNQPQHF,TGTGCCAGCAGCTTAGTGGACGGGAATCAGCCCCAGCATTTT,TRBJ1-5,-,-,TRBV7-9
CASGLTGGAYGYTF,TGTGCCAGCGGTCTTACGGGGGGCGCTTATGGCTACACCTTC,TRBJ1-2,-,-,TRBV6-1